The source of this T cell receptor beta chain is a study of early T cells in non-severe SARS-CoV-2 infection. For the study at large: Sequencing input comprised bulk RNA from unsorted whole blood; chain pairing was not available. Study observations and caveats: CD4 and private specificities were missed by VDJdb matching, which favored anti-spike CD8 responses.

This clonotype was seen more than once but under ten times. Its antigen is as yet unknown. The CDR3 runs to 13 residues. The germline gives CDR1 LGHNT, CDR2 FRNRAP. The V and J ends lost 5 bases and 6 bases respectively, with 14 bases between them. The TCR library protocol was used to attach unique molecular identifiers. These identifiers were attached to individual cDNA molecules. Each CDR3 protein gets one entry after TCRdb re-called the 5' RACE reads with MiXCR. This table has some 56,000 distinct CDR3 sequences, more than 9% appearing once. This TCR came from an adult who was a healthcare worker with PCR-confirmed SARS-CoV-2 infection or an uninfected control (not recorded which). The V and J genes are TRBV12-5 and TRBJ2-7; possible D gene TRBD2, 7 bases. Sequencing was done on a sample of whole blood. As DNA, the CDR3 is TGTGCTAGTGGTCCACGAGGGGGGGTCGAGCAGTACTTC. Protein sequence: CASGPRGGVEQYF.